These 25 T cell receptor beta chains were sequenced from one sample in a study of T cell responses to AZD1222 COVID-19 vaccine. Repertoires were generated with immunoSEQ multiplex PCR, while TCRdb's copy carries only in-frame clones and drops some. The sample records 150,000 to 200,000 clones, around 93% being singletons. The specimen comprised peripheral blood, sampled on day 0 of AZD1222 vaccination. These receptors were taken from an adult in good health.

The chain combines TRBV19 with TRBJ2-5; D possibly matches TRBD1 or TRBD2 (5 bases each). CDR1 is LNHDA and CDR2 is SQIVND in the germline V gene (reference sequence). V lost 5 bases and J 2 bases, leaving 12 bases between the germline ends. This CDR3 is 14 amino acids long. The CDR3 is CASSPWGIQETQYF. Written as DNA, the CDR3 is TGTGCCAGTAGTCCTTGGGGGATACAAGAGACCCAGTACTTC.

This clone was observed a handful of times. V usage is TRBV30 and J usage is TRBJ1-4, with unresolved D. The CDR3 loop spans 14 amino acids. Trimming shortened V by 1 base and J by 0 bases, and 6 bases separated the two germline ends. Looked up from germline, CDR1 is GTSNPN and CDR2 is SVGIG (reference sequence). The CDR3 nucleotides are TGTGCCTGGAGTGCCCCCGCAACTAATGAAAAACTGTTTTTT. This codes for CAWSAPATNEKLFF.

The chain employs TRBV18 and TRBJ1-1; 7 bases match TRBD1. Germline CDR1 KGHSH, CDR2 LQKENI. Trimming cost V 6 bases and J 0 bases; bases outside gene matches: 7. The CDR3 spans 15 residues. DNA of the CDR3: TGTGCCAGCTCTGTCGACAGGGCGATGAACACTGAAGCTTTCTTT. This encodes CASSVDRAMNTEAFF.

The chain combines TRBV3-1 (or the pseudogene TRBV3-2) with TRBJ1-6; 8 bases are a match to TRBD1. V shed 1 base and J 6 bases; nucleotides not matched to a gene: 2. Germline lookup yields CDR1 LGHDT and CDR2 YNNKEL (reference sequence). This CDR3 is 15 amino acids long. For the CDR3, the DNA is TGTGCCAGCAGCCAAGTTACAGGGGGTAATTCACCCCTCCACTTT. This gives the protein CASSQVTGGNSPLHF.

CDR3 region: CASSAGTGSGYEQYF. In nucleotides, the CDR3 is TGTGCCAGCAGCGCAGGCACAGGGAGTGGGTACGAGCAGTACTTC. The chain couples TRBV9 to TRBJ2-7; D is perhaps TRBD1 (6 bases). Trimming shortened V by 3 bases and J by 4 bases, and 17 bases separated the two germline ends. From germline, CDR1 is SGDLS and CDR2 YYNGEE. The CDR3 covers 15 residues.

The rearrangement joins TRBV5-1 to TRBJ2-1, with 10 bases lining up with TRBD1. Per germline, CDR1 SGHRS and CDR2 YFSETQ. The CDR3 sequence is 14 residues long. V lost 3 bases and J lost 7; bases outside the gene matches: 4. CDR3 coding DNA: TGCGCCAGCAGCTCCGGGACAGGGGAGAATGAGCAGTTCTTC. Translated: CASSSGTGENEQFF.

This clone occurred a few times. CDR3 region: CASSRGDTPLHF. CDR3 DNA: TGTGCCAGCAGCCGAGGCGACACACCCCTCCACTTT. The chain links TRBV3-1 (or the pseudogene TRBV3-2) to TRBJ1-6; no clear D gene. Trimming cost V 4 bases and J 11 bases, with 9 bases left between them. The CDR3 consists of 12 residues. Germline assignment: CDR1 LGHDT and CDR2 YNNKEL (reference sequence).

The chain employs TRBV13 and TRBJ2-1; 8 bases map to TRBD2. CDR1 and CDR2 (germline): PRHDT, FYEKMQ (reference sequence). This CDR3 spans 17 amino acids. J gave up 3 bases and V 3 bases, and 10 bases lay outside the gene matches. CDR3 sequence: CASSLGPRSGDYNEQFF. In DNA form, the CDR3 reads TGTGCCAGCAGCTTGGGACCCCGTAGCGGGGACTACAATGAGCAGTTCTTC.

This chain connects TRBV9 to TRBJ1-1; no clear D gene. The germline CDR1 and CDR2 sequences are SGDLS and YYNGEE. Trimming took off 4 bases at V and 3 bases at J, with 10 bases between the two ends. The length of the CDR3 is 13 residues. Here the CDR3 reads CASSRREDTEAFF. In DNA form, the CDR3 reads TGTGCCAGCAGCCGGAGGGAGGACACTGAAGCTTTCTTT.

The chain is built from TRBV19 and TRBJ2-1; 11 bases are shared with TRBD2. V gave up 7 bases and J gave up 10 bases; unmatched junction bases: 15. Germline V gene sequence: CDR1 LNHDA, CDR2 SQIVND (reference sequence). The length of the CDR3 is 16 residues. DNA of the CDR3: TGTGCCAGTACCATTAGCGGGAGGGCCGCTTCTATCGAGCAGTTCTTC. Protein product: CASTISGRAASIEQFF.

The rearrangement links TRBV24-1 to TRBJ2-3; the D gene is possibly TRBD2 (6 bases). V dropped 5 bases and J dropped 0 bases, with 11 bases sitting between them. Germline-derived CDR1 and CDR2 are KGHDR and SFDVKD. This CDR3 contains 15 residues. The CDR3 nucleotides read TGTGCCACCAGTGCCCGAGCGGGCAGCACAGATACGCAGTATTTT. Residues: CATSARAGSTDTQYF.

The V call is TRBV6-6, the J call TRBJ1-2; D gene uncertain. V shed 6 bases and J shed 8 bases, with 13 bases lying between them. This CDR3 spans 12 amino acids. CDR1 is MNHNY, CDR2 SVGAGI, per germline (reference sequence). This CDR3 reads CASSQGGEGYTF. The CDR3 DNA reads as TGTGCCAGCAGCCAAGGCGGGGAAGGCTACACCTTC.

The V and J genes are TRBV5-1 and TRBJ2-5; a possible D gene is TRBD1 (6 bases). The V end was cut by 4 bases, the J end by 4 bases, with 11 bases between. The germline CDR1 and CDR2 sequences are SGHRS and YFSETQ. This CDR3 comprises 13 residues. CDR3 sequence (DNA): TGCGCCAGCAGCCCACAGGGAGCAGAGACCCAGTACTTC. It is translated as CASSPQGAETQYF.

This clone is labeled as medium-sized. The chain couples TRBV5-1 to TRBJ2-2; D call uncertain. Looked up from germline, CDR1 is SGHRS and CDR2 is YFSETQ. Deletions cut 4 bases from V and 2 bases from J, with 6 bases between. The CDR3 length is 13 residues. CDR3 amino acids: CASSVKNTGELFF. DNA of the CDR3: TGCGCCAGCAGCGTGAAAAACACCGGGGAGCTGTTTTTT.

The chain joins TRBV7-3 to TRBJ2-1, with TRBD1 identical over 9 bases. Germline V gene sequence: CDR1 SGHTA, CDR2 FQGTGA. The CDR3 has 15 amino acids. V trimming: 3 bases; J trimming: 6 bases; junction bases outside the gene matches: 6. The CDR3 loop is CASSLGQGVLNEQFF. The CDR3 DNA is TGTGCCAGCAGCTTGGGACAGGGTGTTCTCAATGAGCAGTTCTTC.

The V call is TRBV11-2, the J call TRBJ1-1; perhaps TRBD1 as D (5 bases). CDR3 length: 12 residues. Trimming removed 0 bases at V and 6 bases at J, with 5 bases between. Germline V CDR1 and CDR2: SGHAT, FQNNGV. The CDR3 DNA reads TGTGCCAGCAGCTTAGAGGGGGCTGAAGCTTTCTTT. Protein product: CASSLEGAEAFF. The variable domain in full, with the rest retrieved from reference TRBV11-2 and TRBJ1-1, is EAGVAQSPRYKIIEKRQSVAFWCNPISGHATLYWYQQILGQGPKLLIQFQNNGVVDDSQLPKDRFSAERLKGVDSTLKIQPAKLEDSAVYLCASSLEGAEAFFGQGTRLTVV.

The V and J genes are TRBV11-2 and TRBJ1-2, with D possibly TRBD1 on 5 matching bases. This CDR3 has 13 residues. Germline V gives CDR1 SGHAT, CDR2 FQNNGV. Trimming left V 4 bases short and J 6 bases short, with 12 bases between. Here the CDR3 reads CASSSPGGDGYTF. CDR3 in DNA: TGTGCCAGCAGCTCCCCCGGGGGGGATGGCTACACCTTC.

This chain uses TRBV19 with TRBJ2-1, with TRBD2 matching over 9 bases. The CDR3 contains 14 residues. J lost 5 bases, V lost 11 bases, and 10 bases had no gene match. The germline V gene has CDR1 LNHDA and CDR2 SQIVND (reference sequence). The CDR3, as DNA: TGTGCCTCCAGCGGGACTAGCTCTAACAATGAGCAGTTCTTC. Protein: CASSGTSSNNEQFF.

The CDR3 sequence is CASSRTGPEDRETQYF. CDR3 in DNA: TGCGCCAGCAGCCGGACAGGCCCGGAAGACAGGGAGACCCAGTACTTC. The chain uses TRBV5-1 and TRBJ2-5; 7 bases fit TRBD1. Trimming took 4 bases from V and 5 from J; bases not matched to a gene: 14. CDR1 and CDR2 from the germline V gene are SGHRS and YFSETQ. This CDR3 has 16 amino acids.

The CDR3 DNA follows: TGTGCCAGCAGCAGGGGACCCGGGCCCAATGAGCAGTTCTTC. Amino acids: CASSRGPGPNEQFF. The chain combines TRBV7-9 with TRBJ2-1; D possibly uses TRBD1 or TRBD2 (5 bases each). CDR1 and CDR2 from the germline V gene are SEHNR and FQNEAQ (reference sequence). Trimming took off 5 bases at V and 6 bases at J, with 14 bases between the two ends. The CDR3 contains 14 residues.

The chain links TRBV19 to TRBJ2-3; the match to TRBD2 covers 13 bases. The germline V gene encodes CDR1 LNHDA and CDR2 SQIVND (reference sequence). Trimming removed 5 bases from V and 1 base from J; junction bases left unmatched: 12. This CDR3 is built from 19 residues. CDR3 DNA: TGTGCCAGTAGTGCAACTAGCGGGGGGGCCTATTTGCGCACAGATACGCAGTATTTT. Encoded protein: CASSATSGGAYLRTDTQYF. The variable domain in full, completed from reference TRBV19 and TRBJ2-3, reads DGGITQSPKYLFRKEGQNVTLSCEQNLNHDAMYWYRQDPGQGLRLIYYSQIVNDFQKGDIAEGYSVSREKKESFPLTVTSAQKNPTAFYLCASSATSGGAYLRTDTQYFGPGTRLTVL.

The rearrangement joins TRBV19 to TRBJ2-7; perhaps TRBD1 as D (7 bases). Germline V gives CDR1 LNHDA, CDR2 SQIVND (reference sequence). V was shortened by 4 bases and J by 4 bases, with 14 bases between the two germline ends. The CDR3 totals 14 residues. CDR3 DNA sequence: TGTGCCAGTAGTACCGGAGGGGGCAGTTACGAGCAGTACTTC. Translated: CASSTGGGSYEQYF.

The chain recombines TRBV3-1 (or the pseudogene TRBV3-2) with TRBJ1-3; D possibly corresponds to TRBD1 (5 bases). V lost 4 bases and J 0 bases, leaving 7 bases between the germline ends. The CDR3 spans 14 residues. The germline V gene encodes CDR1 LGHDT and CDR2 YNNKEL (reference sequence). The CDR3 here is CASSPRDSGNTIYF. The CDR3 DNA reads TGTGCCAGCAGCCCCAGGGACTCTGGAAACACCATATATTTT.

The V and J genes are TRBV9 and TRBJ1-1, with 8 bases identical to TRBD1. Trimming took 3 bases from V and 4 from J; bases not matched to a gene: 2. Germline lookup yields CDR1 SGDLS and CDR2 YYNGEE. This CDR3 has 13 residues. The CDR3 loop is CASSGQGSTEAFF. The CDR3 DNA reads as TGTGCCAGCAGCGGACAGGGGAGCACTGAAGCTTTCTTT.

This sequence joins TRBV27 and TRBJ1-1; no clear D gene. Germline CDR1 MNHEY, CDR2 SMNVEV (reference sequence). The CDR3 has 13 residues. The germline V and J ends were trimmed by 8 bases and 4 bases, with 14 bases remaining between them. This CDR3 reads CASRQEGFTEAFF. The CDR3 nucleotides read TGTGCCAGCCGCCAGGAGGGTTTCACTGAAGCTTTCTTT.